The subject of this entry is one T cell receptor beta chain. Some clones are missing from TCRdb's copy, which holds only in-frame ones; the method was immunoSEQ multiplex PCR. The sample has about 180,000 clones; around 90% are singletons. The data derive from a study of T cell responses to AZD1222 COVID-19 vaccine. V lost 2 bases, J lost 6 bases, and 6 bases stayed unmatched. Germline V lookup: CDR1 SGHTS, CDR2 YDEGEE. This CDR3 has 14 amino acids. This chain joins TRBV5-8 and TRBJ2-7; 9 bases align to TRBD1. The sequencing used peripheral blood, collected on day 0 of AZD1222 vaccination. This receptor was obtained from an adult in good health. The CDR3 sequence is CASSLPGTGPEQYF. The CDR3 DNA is TGTGCCAGCAGCTTACCCGGGACAGGGCCCGAGCAGTACTTC. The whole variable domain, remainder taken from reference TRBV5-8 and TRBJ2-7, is EAGVTQSPTHLIKTRGQQATLRCSPISGHTSVYWYQQALGLGLQFLLWYDEGEERNRGNFPPRFSGRQFPNYSSELNVNALELEDSALYLCASSLPGTGPEQYFGPGTRLTVT.